This T cell receptor (beta chain) was identified during a study of T cell clonality in common variable immunodeficiency. Study-wide points: Common variable immunodeficiency TCR beta sequences reportedly had fewer deletions and N-nucleotide insertions. Fewer TCRbeta clones were shared among CVID subjects than controls.

The method was immunoSEQ multiplex PCR; TCRdb's version includes in-frame clones alone and lacks a portion of them. The sample has under 60,000 clones, none seen only once; the top ten hold 3% to 3.5%. CDR3 length: 16 residues. CDR1 and CDR2 (germline): SGHTA, FQGTGA. Unmatched junction bases numbered 7, after V lost 2 bases and J lost 8 bases. Most patients and controls had Caucasian heritage. Donors gave about 5 to 8 ml heparinized peripheral whole blood. This clone was detected ten times or more. Its antigen remains unidentified. The missing CDR3 end, 3 residues past where the read stops, is filled in from the germline J gene.

This sequence joins TRBV7-3 and TRBJ2-1, with TRBD2 identical over 12 bases. This receptor was obtained from a person aged 18 to 75 in good health. Source material: peripheral blood mononuclear cells. CDR3 region: CASSLGGTSGFYEQFF. CDR3 bases read: TGTGCCAGCAGCTTAGGGGGGACTAGCGGGTTTTATGAG.